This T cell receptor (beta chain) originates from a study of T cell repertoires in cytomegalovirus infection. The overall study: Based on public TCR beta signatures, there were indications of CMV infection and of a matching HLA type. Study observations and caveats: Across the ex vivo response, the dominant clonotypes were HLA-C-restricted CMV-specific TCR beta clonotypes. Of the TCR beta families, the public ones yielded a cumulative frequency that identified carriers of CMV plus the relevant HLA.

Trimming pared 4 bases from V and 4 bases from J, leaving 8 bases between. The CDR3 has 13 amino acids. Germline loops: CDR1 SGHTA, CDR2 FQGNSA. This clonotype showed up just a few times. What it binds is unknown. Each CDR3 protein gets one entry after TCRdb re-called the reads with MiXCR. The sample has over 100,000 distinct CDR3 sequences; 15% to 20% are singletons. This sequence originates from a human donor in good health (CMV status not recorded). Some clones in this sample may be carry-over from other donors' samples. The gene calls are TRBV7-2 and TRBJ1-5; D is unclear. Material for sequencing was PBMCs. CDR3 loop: CASSSRGNQPQHF. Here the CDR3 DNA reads TGTGCCAGCAGCTCCCGAGGGAATCAGCCCCAGCATTTT.